This TCR beta chain derives from a study of blood T cell repertoires in COVID-19 (dated by TCRdb to the early 2020s). As for the study more broadly: Samples from collaborators originated in the United States, Italy and Spain and spanned both the acute and convalescent phases of COVID-19. Deeply sampled blood TCRbeta repertoires from subjects exposed to, actively infected with, or recovered from COVID-19 were included in the dataset. Samples came from the ongoing ImmuneRACE study (first 160 participants) plus 1,254 subjects from 6 global collaborators. The prospective study material was composed of cDNA or gDNA derived from T cells, B-cell-depleted T cells, or PBMCs. A de-identified subject ID, COVID-19 status, age in years and sex were almost always included in the sample metadata. The repertoires were released in a freely available public database intended as a resource for research on the immune response to SARS-CoV-2. Where HLA class I and class II types were available, the types were taken from metadata supplied by the sample provider, not from assay-based typing. The paper as a whole reports these results and caveats: The quantity of clinical and demographic metadata differed by source and by participant and was supplied without curation.

In Seattle, one collaborating source enrolled patients while the infection was active and tracked those patients longitudinally over the course of disease. Collaborating institutions collected whole blood in K2EDTA tubes following their own protocols. Collaborator samples were shipped for TCRbeta analysis as frozen whole blood, isolated PBMCs, or DNA extracted from either sample type. In regard to this clone: The target of this receptor is not known. Qualities for individual bases were not recorded, and no much larger clone is one base off.

The immunoSEQ Assay, a bias-controlled multiplex PCR, was used to amplify TCRbeta CDR3 regions from genomic DNA. For the original study's pipeline: Nucleated cell counts per sample were estimated from amplification of reference gene primers within the assay. To quantify the absolute abundance of each unique TCRbeta CDR3 rearrangement, sequence reads were collapsed and filtered. For each sample, productive Simpson clonality was calculated as the square root of Simpson's diversity index over productive rearrangements. TCRdb took over this immuneACCESS table, retaining in-frame rearrangements with V and J assigned. Such tables are incomplete; in checked studies, under half of the missing clones stem from an unresolved V gene, and the remainder is unexplained. The DNA was the basis for D and trimming; V, J and clone size are from that table. In all, the sample holds about 240,000 clones, and roughly 85% of those were seen once. The ten biggest clones cover roughly 5.3% of the sample.

Counted from cysteine to phenylalanine, this CDR3 has 14 amino acids. Just CDR3 DNA is preserved here, 42 bases in frame from base 1. Via the germline V gene, CDR1 is MDHEN and CDR2 SYDVKM. Trimming removed 7 bases from V and 9 bases from J; the gene matches leave 11 bases unexplained. The sequenced material came from peripheral blood. The TCR sequence derives from a man aged 45-65 years with COVID-19, enrolled during active disease. The V gene is TRBV28 and the J gene is TRBJ1-5, and TRBD1 matches 8 of the central bases. The nucleotides read TGTGCCAGCACCCGGGAACAGGGGGGAGGGCCCCAGCATTTT. This encodes CASTREQGGGPQHF.